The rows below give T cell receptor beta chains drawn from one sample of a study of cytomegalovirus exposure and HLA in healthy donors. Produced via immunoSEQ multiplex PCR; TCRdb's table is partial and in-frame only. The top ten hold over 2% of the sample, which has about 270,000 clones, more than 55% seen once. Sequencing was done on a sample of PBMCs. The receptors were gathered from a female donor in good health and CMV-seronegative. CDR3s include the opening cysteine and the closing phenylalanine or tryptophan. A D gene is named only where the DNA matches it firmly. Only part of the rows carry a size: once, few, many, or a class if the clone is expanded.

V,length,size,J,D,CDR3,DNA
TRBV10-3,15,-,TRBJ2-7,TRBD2,CAISVGTSGIYEQYF,TGTGCCATCAGTGTCGGGACTAGCGGGATCTACGAGCAGTACTTC
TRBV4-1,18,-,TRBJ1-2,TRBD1,CASSQAVLRTGESYGYTF,TGCGCCAGCAGCCAAGCGGTCCTCCGGACAGGGGAGAGCTATGGCTACACCTTC
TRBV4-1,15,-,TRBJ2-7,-,CASSQVVAESYEQYF,TGCGCCAGCAGCCAAGTCGTAGCGGAGTCCTACGAGCAGTACTTC
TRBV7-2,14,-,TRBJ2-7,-,CASKADRDSYEQYF,TGTGCCAGCAAAGCCGATCGGGACTCCTACGAGCAGTACTTC
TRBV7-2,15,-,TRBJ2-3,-,CASTSGIRGTDTQYF,TGTGCCAGCACCTCAGGGATCCGGGGCACAGATACGCAGTATTTT
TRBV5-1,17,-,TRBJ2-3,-,CASSLAGAGRSTDTQYF,TGCGCCAGCAGCTTGGCCGGGGCGGGGCGTTCCACAGATACGCAGTATTTT
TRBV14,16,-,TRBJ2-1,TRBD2,CASSLIGAGGGNEQFF,TGTGCCAGCAGCCTTATAGGCGCGGGAGGAGGGAATGAGCAGTTCTTC
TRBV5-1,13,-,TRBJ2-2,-,CASSLVLTGELFF,TGCGCCAGCAGCTTGGTTCTCACCGGGGAGCTGTTTTTT
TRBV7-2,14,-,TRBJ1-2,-,CASSLGHRLMGYTF,TGTGCCAGCAGCTTAGGACACAGGTTGATGGGCTACACCTTC
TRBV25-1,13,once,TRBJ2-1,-,CASTGSAYNEQFF,TGTGCCAGCACCGGGAGTGCCTACAATGAGCAGTTCTTC
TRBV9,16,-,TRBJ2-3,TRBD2,CASSGSGRGYTDTQYF,TGTGCCAGCAGCGGAAGCGGGAGGGGTTACACAGATACGCAGTATTTT
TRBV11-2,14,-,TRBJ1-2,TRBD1,CASSSSQTTGGYTF,TGTGCCAGCAGCTCCAGTCAGACGACAGGGGGCTACACCTTC
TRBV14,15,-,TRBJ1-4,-,CTSSQVEGRSEKLFF,TGTACCAGCAGCCAAGTAGAAGGTCGGAGCGAAAAACTGTTTTTT
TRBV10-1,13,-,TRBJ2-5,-,CASSGGTLETQYF,TGCGCCAGCAGTGGCGGGACTTTAGAGACCCAGTACTTC
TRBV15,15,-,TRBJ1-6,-,CATSGQRVAGSPLHF,TGTGCCACCAGCGGGCAGAGGGTGGCGGGGTCACCCCTCCACTTT
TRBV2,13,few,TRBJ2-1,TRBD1,CASRADRGNEQFF,TGTGCCAGCAGGGCGGACAGGGGAAACGAGCAGTTCTTC
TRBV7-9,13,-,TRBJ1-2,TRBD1,CSSSLGDRVGYTF,TGTTCCAGCAGCTTAGGGGACAGGGTCGGCTACACCTTC
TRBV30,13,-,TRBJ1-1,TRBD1,CAWRTGFPTEAFF,TGTGCCTGGAGGACAGGGTTTCCCACTGAAGCTTTCTTT
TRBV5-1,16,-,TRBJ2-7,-,CASSGLQGHDSYEQYF,TGCGCCAGCAGCGGGTTACAGGGCCATGACTCCTACGAGCAGTACTTC
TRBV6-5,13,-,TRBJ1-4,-,CASSYGLREKLFF,TGTGCCAGCAGTTACGGCCTGCGGGAAAAACTGTTTTTT
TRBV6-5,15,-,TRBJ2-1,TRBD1,CASRSPGQGEHEQFF,TGTGCCAGCAGATCGCCGGGACAGGGTGAGCATGAGCAGTTCTTC
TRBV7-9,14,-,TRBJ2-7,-,CASSTSQFSYEQYF,TGTGCCAGCAGCACCTCACAGTTTTCCTACGAGCAGTACTTC
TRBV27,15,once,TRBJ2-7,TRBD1,CASSARGRIYNEQYF,TGTGCCAGCAGTGCCAGGGGGCGAATTTATAACGAGCAGTACTTC
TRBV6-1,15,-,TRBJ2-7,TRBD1,CASSEARDRAYEQYF,TGTGCCAGCAGTGAAGCCCGGGACAGAGCCTACGAGCAGTACTTC
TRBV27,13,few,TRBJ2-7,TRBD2,CASRDSGSYEQYF,TGTGCCTCCCGGGATAGCGGGTCCTACGAGCAGTACTTC
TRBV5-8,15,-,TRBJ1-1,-,CASSSLRTGSTEAFF,TGTGCCAGCAGCTCGCTGCGTACAGGGAGCACTGAAGCTTTCTTT
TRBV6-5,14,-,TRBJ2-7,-,CASSLTLASGEQYF,TGTGCCAGCAGTCTAACCTTAGCATCCGGCGAGCAGTACTTC
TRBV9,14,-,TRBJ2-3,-,CASTPVPSTDTQYF,TGTGCCAGCACCCCAGTGCCGAGCACAGATACGCAGTATTTT
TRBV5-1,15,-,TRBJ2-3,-,CASSYAPSGTDTQYF,TGCGCCAGCAGCTATGCTCCTAGCGGCACAGATACGCAGTATTTT
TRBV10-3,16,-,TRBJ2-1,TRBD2,CAISAGAGGAYNEQFF,TGTGCCATCAGTGCGGGCGCGGGAGGGGCCTACAATGAGCAGTTCTTC
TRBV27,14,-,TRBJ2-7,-,CASSSGELSYEQYF,TGTGCCAGCAGCTCAGGTGAACTTTCCTACGAGCAGTACTTC
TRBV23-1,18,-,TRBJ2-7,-,CASSELPSGYPSSYEQYF,TGCGCCAGCAGCGAGCTGCCCAGCGGCTACCCCAGCTCCTACGAGCAGTACTTC
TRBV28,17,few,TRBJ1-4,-,CASSSPVTAGFGRLLFF,TGTGCCAGCAGTTCGCCAGTAACGGCAGGGTTCGGTCGCTTATTGTTTTTT
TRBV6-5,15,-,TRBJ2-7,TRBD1,CATTPGTGIVYEQYF,TGTGCCACGACACCCGGGACAGGGATCGTCTACGAGCAGTACTTC
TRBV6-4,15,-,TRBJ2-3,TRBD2,CASSGEAGGGDTQYF,TGTGCCAGCAGTGGCGAGGCGGGAGGAGGGGATACGCAGTATTTT
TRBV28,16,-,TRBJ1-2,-,CASSAAGGGLGYGYTF,TGTGCCAGCAGTGCCGCCGGGGGGGGCCTTGGGTATGGCTACACCTTC
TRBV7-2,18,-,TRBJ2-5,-,CASSLGLRASANQETQYF,TGTGCCAGCAGCTTAGGGTTAAGGGCTAGCGCCAACCAAGAGACCCAGTACTTC
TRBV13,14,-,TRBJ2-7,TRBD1,CASSPGQGAYEQYF,TGTGCCAGCAGCCCCGGACAGGGGGCGTACGAGCAGTACTTC
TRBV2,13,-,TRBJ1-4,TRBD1,CASRGQENEKLFF,TGTGCCAGCAGGGGACAGGAGAATGAAAAACTGTTTTTT
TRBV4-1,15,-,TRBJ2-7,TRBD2,CASSQGLAGNYEQYF,TGCGCCAGCAGCCAAGGACTAGCGGGGAACTACGAGCAGTACTTC
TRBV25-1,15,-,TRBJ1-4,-,CASSLTGEGREKLFF,TGTGCCAGCAGTTTAACAGGCGAAGGTCGGGAAAAACTGTTTTTT
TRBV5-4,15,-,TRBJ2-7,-,CASSLDLARTDEQYF,TGTGCCAGCAGCTTGGACCTAGCAAGAACAGACGAGCAGTACTTC
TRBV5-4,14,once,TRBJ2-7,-,CASSLAGVAYEQYF,TGTGCCAGCAGCTTGGCAGGCGTAGCCTACGAGCAGTACTTC
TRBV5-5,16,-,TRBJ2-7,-,CASSSTQTVSSYEQYF,TGTGCCAGCAGCTCCACCCAGACAGTCAGCTCCTACGAGCAGTACTTC
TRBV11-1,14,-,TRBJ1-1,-,CASRSTQGNTEAFF,TGTGCCAGCAGATCTACACAGGGGAACACTGAAGCTTTCTTT
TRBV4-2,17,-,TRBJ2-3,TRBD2,CASSHNPGLAGGDTQYF,TGTGCCAGCAGCCATAACCCCGGACTAGCGGGTGGAGATACGCAGTATTTT
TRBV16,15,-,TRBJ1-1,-,CASSQWVSGATEAFF,TGTGCCAGCAGCCAATGGGTATCAGGGGCCACTGAAGCTTTCTTT
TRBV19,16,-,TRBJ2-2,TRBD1,CASKGGQGARTGELFF,TGTGCCAGTAAGGGGGGACAGGGGGCTCGGACCGGGGAGCTGTTTTTT
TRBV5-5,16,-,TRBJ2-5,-,CASSLGPRTDQETQYF,TGTGCCAGCAGCTTGGGTCCAAGGACAGACCAAGAGACCCAGTACTTC
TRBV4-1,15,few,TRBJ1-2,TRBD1,CASSPNRGTGDGYTF,TGCGCCAGCAGCCCAAACCGCGGGACAGGCGATGGCTACACCTTC
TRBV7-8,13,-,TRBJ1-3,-,CASSLVEASTIYF,TGTGCCAGCAGCTTAGTAGAGGCTTCCACCATATATTTT
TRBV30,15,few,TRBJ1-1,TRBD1,CAWRIVGTGRTEAFF,TGTGCCTGGAGGATAGTAGGGACAGGTCGCACTGAAGCTTTCTTT
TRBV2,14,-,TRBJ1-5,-,CASSETRYSQPQHF,TGTGCCAGCAGTGAAACCAGGTATAGTCAGCCCCAGCATTTT
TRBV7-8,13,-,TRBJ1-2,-,CASSLGQGNGYTF,TGTGCCAGCAGCTTAGGGCAGGGGAATGGCTACACCTTC
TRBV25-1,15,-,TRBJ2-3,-,CASSDVAKLTDTQYF,TGTGCCAGCAGTGATGTAGCGAAACTCACAGATACGCAGTATTTT
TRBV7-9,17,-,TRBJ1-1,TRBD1,CASSQIPNRGASGEAFF,TGTGCCAGCAGCCAGATCCCTAACAGGGGTGCCTCCGGTGAAGCTTTCTTT
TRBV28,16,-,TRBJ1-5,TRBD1,CASSLTGDYGNQPQHF,TGTGCCAGCAGTTTGACAGGGGATTATGGCAATCAGCCCCAGCATTTT
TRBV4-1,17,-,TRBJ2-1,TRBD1,CASSHTSGQGAYNEQFF,TGCGCCAGCAGCCACACCTCTGGACAGGGAGCCTACAATGAGCAGTTCTTC
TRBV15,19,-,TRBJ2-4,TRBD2,CATSRGASGTAWDKNIQYF,TGTGCCACCAGCAGAGGGGCTAGCGGCACCGCCTGGGACAAAAACATTCAGTACTTC
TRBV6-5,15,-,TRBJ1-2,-,CASTLDSSQYYGYTF,TGTGCCAGCACCTTAGACAGCAGCCAATACTATGGCTACACCTTC